This T cell receptor beta chain was identified in a study of blood T cell repertoires in COVID-19. For the study at large: Sources were T cells, B-cell-depleted T cells, or PBMCs; the material itself was cDNA or gDNA.

The assay was immunoSEQ multiplex PCR, and TCRdb's table has in-frame clones only and misses some. Of around 200,000 clones listed, around 86% were seen once; the top ten hold less than 3.5%. This clone occurred once. The J segment lost 14 bases and the V segment lost 0 bases, leaving 4 bases of the junction unmatched. The CDR3 loop spans 12 amino acids. CDR1 is MNHNS and CDR2 is SASEGT in the germline V gene. The sequenced material came from peripheral blood. The sequence came from a man in his forties with active or convalescent COVID-19. This chain uses TRBV6-1 with TRBJ1-5, with 7 bases fitting TRBD1. The CDR3 loop reads CASSEARQGEHF. For the CDR3, the DNA is TGTGCCAGCAGTGAAGCGCGACAGGGCGAGCATTTT.